The 13 T cell receptor beta chains in this list originate from one sample, sequenced in a study of Graves' ophthalmopathy and Graves' hyperthyroidism. CDR3 regions of TCR beta were amplified from RNA transcripts. Second-round multiplex PCR followed a first-round RT-PCR using HTBI primers. Each CDR3 protein is one row after TCRdb ran MiXCR on the multiplex PCR reads. The sample carries 900,000 to 1,200,000 distinct CDR3 sequences, less than 45% recorded once. The sequenced material came from peripheral blood or thyroid tissue (not recorded which). The receptor source for this set is an adult man with Graves' hyperthyroidism.

This clonotype was seen many times. This chain uses TRBV7-2 with TRBJ2-2, with D perhaps TRBD1 (6 bases). Germline V CDR1 and CDR2: SGHTA, FQGNSA. V gave up 1 base and J gave up 5 bases, with 14 bases separating them. The CDR3 sequence is 16 residues long. The CDR3: CASSLGPGTKTGELFF. Here the CDR3 DNA reads TGTGCCAGCAGCTTAGGCCCCGGGACAAAAACCGGGGAGCTGTTTTTT. Full variable domain (missing parts from reference TRBV7-2 and TRBJ2-2): GAGVSQSPSNKVTEKGKDVELRCDPISGHTALYWYRQSLGQGLEFLIYFQGNSAPDKSGLPSDRFSAERTGGSVSTLTIQRTQQEDSAVYLCASSLGPGTKTGELFFGEGSRLTVL.

The chain couples TRBV7-2 to TRBJ2-3; 9 nucleotides agree with TRBD2. Germline assignment: CDR1 SGHTA and CDR2 FQGNSA. This CDR3 has 16 amino acids. V shed 3 bases, J shed 4 bases, and the junction held 8 bases outside the gene matches. As DNA, the CDR3 is TGTGCCAGCAGCTTTCCTGCGGGAGGGGAGGCAGATACGCAGTATTTT. Translation: CASSFPAGGEADTQYF. Full variable domain (rest looked up from reference TRBV7-2 and TRBJ2-3): GAGVSQSPSNKVTEKGKDVELRCDPISGHTALYWYRQSLGQGLEFLIYFQGNSAPDKSGLPSDRFSAERTGGSVSTLTIQRTQQEDSAVYLCASSFPAGGEADTQYFGPGTRLTVL.

This chain joins TRBV12-3 or TRBV12-4 and TRBJ2-7, with D possibly TRBD1 on 6 matching bases. This CDR3 contains 12 residues. The germline V and J ends were trimmed by 5 bases and 5 bases, with 10 bases remaining between them. Written as DNA, the CDR3 is TGTGCCAGCAGTCTGGGACATAACGAGCAGTACTTC. As protein: CASSLGHNEQYF.

A word on this clonotype: At one end, the junction sequence differs from germline, possibly due to a read error. As DNA, the CDR3 is TGTGCCAGCAGCTTGTGGACAGGGGGCGGGGAGCTGCTTTTT. It encodes CASSLWTGGGELLF. The genes are TRBV5-5 and TRBJ2-2, with 11 positions matching TRBD1. Per germline, CDR1 SGHKS and CDR2 YYEKEE (reference sequence). This CDR3 has 14 amino acids.

There are a few counts of this clonotype. The rearrangement uses TRBV7-9 and TRBJ1-1, with D possibly matching TRBD1 (5 bases). The CDR3 has 14 amino acids. CDR1 and CDR2 (germline): SEHNR, FQNEAQ (reference sequence). V was cut by 3 bases and J by 6 bases, with 14 bases left in between. The chain's CDR3 is CASSFGRGPAEAFF. The CDR3 DNA is TGTGCCAGCAGCTTCGGTAGGGGCCCGGCTGAAGCTTTCTTT. The variable domain in full, with the rest retrieved from reference TRBV7-9 and TRBJ1-1, is DTGVSQNPRHKITKRGQNVTFRCDPISEHNRLYWYRQTLGQGPEFLTYFQNEAQLEKSRLLSDRFSAERPKGSFSTLEIQRTEQGDSAMYLCASSFGRGPAEAFFGQGTRLTVV.

This clonotype appeared many times. The chain is built from TRBV7-9 and TRBJ2-5; D is unresolved. The CDR3 covers 14 residues. V was cut by 1 base and J by 1 base, with 7 bases left in between. Germline values: CDR1 SEHNR, CDR2 FQNEAQ (reference sequence). As DNA, the CDR3 is TGTGCCAGCAGCTTAGACTACAGCCAAGAGACCCAGTACTTC. Translating it yields CASSLDYSQETQYF.

About this clonotype: A much larger clonotype is one base distant, so this may be a read error. The rearrangement joins TRBV11-2 to TRBJ2-2; a weak D match, TRBD2 (5 bases). Germline V gives CDR1 SGHAT, CDR2 FQNNGV. The length of the CDR3 is 15 residues. Here the CDR3 reads CASSLVQSYTGELVF. DNA of the CDR3: TGTGCCAGCAGCTTAGTTCAGAGCTACACCGGGGAGCTGGTTTTT.

This clonotype was found a few times. The CDR3 loop is CASSVPGSTGELFF. The DNA of the CDR3 is TGCGCCAGCAGCGTTCCGGGTTCCACCGGGGAGCTGTTTTTT. This chain joins TRBV5-1 and TRBJ2-2; D not resolved. V was shortened by 4 bases and J by 4 bases, with 11 bases between the two germline ends. This CDR3 has 14 residues. CDR1 and CDR2 (germline): SGHRS, YFSETQ.

The table lists this clonotype with many counts. This chain joins TRBV7-8 and TRBJ1-4; D is ambiguous. The CDR3 extends over 13 amino acids. V was trimmed by 5 bases and J by 10 bases, leaving 14 bases between them. Looked up from germline, CDR1 is SGHVS and CDR2 is FQNEAQ. The CDR3: CASSDPVRGKLFF. CDR3 sequence (DNA): TGTGCCAGCAGCGACCCGGTCCGGGGAAAACTGTTTTTT.

In its sample, this clonotype was seen a few times. The chain uses TRBV20-1 and TRBJ2-7; D is perhaps TRBD1 or TRBD2 (6 bases each). The CDR3 has 15 residues. The germline gives CDR1 DFQATT, CDR2 SNEGSKA (reference sequence). Trimming took 5 bases from V and 5 from J, leaving 22 bases between them. The CDR3 reads CSALIGGDYTDEQYF. In DNA form, the CDR3 reads TGCAGTGCTCTGATCGGGGGCGACTATACTGACGAGCAGTACTTC.

This clonotype showed up just a few times. V gene TRBV20-1 combines with J gene TRBJ1-1; 8 bases match TRBD1. After removal of 4 bases from V and 7 bases from J, the junction contained 17 bases not matched to a gene. Germline-derived CDR1 and CDR2 are DFQATT and SNEGSKA (reference sequence). This CDR3 region has 16 residues. The CDR3 spells CSANQLQGGEVDEAFF. The DNA for the CDR3 is TGCAGTGCTAATCAATTACAGGGGGGCGAGGTGGATGAAGCTTTCTTT.

A remark on this clonotype: The junction departs from the called germline gene at one end, perhaps through a read error. The DNA of the CDR3 is TGCAGTGCTAACAGGGACTCCTACGGGCAGTACTTC. Translation gives CSANRDSYGQYF. The chain uses TRBV20-1 and TRBJ2-7; possibly TRBD1 or TRBD2 for D (6 bases each). Germline values: CDR1 DFQATT, CDR2 SNEGSKA (reference sequence). The CDR3 spans 12 residues.

This clonotype was seen ten or more times. This sequence joins TRBV9 and TRBJ2-6; D call uncertain. Between the trimmed V and J ends, which lost 0 bases and 0 bases, there was a span of 13 bases. Per germline, CDR1 SGDLS and CDR2 YYNGEE. This CDR3 comprises 18 residues. The CDR3 sequence is CASSVVGAQVSGANVLTF. CDR3 nucleotide sequence: TGTGCCAGCAGCGTAGTAGGCGCCCAAGTCTCTGGGGCCAACGTCCTGACTTTC.